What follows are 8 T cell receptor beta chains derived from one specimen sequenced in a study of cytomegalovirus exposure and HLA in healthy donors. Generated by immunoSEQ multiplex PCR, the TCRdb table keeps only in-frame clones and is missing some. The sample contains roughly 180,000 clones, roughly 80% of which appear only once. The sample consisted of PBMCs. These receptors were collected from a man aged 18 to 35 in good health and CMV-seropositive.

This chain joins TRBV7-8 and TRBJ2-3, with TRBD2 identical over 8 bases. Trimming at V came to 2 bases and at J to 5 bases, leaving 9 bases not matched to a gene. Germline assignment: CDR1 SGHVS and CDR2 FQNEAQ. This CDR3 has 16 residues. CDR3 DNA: TGTGCCAGCAGCTTATGGAGAGCGGGAGTAAGAGATACGCAGTATTTT. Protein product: CASSLWRAGVRDTQYF.

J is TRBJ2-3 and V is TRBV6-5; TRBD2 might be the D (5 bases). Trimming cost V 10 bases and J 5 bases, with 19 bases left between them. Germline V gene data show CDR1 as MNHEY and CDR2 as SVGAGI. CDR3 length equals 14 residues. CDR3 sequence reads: CATARGGFGDTQYF. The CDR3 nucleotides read TGTGCCACAGCCCGCGGAGGCTTTGGAGATACGCAGTATTTT.

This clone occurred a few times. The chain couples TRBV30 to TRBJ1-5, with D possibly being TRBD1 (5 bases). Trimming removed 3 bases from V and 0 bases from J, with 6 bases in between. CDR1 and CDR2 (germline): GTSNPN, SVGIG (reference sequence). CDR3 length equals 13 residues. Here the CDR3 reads CAWSQGSNQPQHF. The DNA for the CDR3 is TGTGCCTGGAGCCAGGGTAGCAATCAGCCCCAGCATTTT.

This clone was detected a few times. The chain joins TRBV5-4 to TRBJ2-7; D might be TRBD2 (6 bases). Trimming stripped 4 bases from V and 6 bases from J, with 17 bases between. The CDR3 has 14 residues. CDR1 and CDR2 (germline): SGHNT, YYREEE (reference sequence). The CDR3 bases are TGTGCCAGCAGCCGGCCTACACTAGCTCCCGAGCAGTACTTC. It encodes CASSRPTLAPEQYF.

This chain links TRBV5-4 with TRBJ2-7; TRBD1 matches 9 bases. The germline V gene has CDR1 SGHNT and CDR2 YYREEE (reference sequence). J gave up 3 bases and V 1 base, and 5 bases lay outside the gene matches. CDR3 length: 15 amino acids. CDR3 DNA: TGTGCCAGCAGCTTGCTCGGACAGGGGTTCTACGAGCAGTACTTC. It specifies CASSLLGQGFYEQYF.

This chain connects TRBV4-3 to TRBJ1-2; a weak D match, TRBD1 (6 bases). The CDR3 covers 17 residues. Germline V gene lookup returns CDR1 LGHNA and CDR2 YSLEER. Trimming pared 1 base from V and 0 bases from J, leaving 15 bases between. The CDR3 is CASSQAQGQGTNYGYTF. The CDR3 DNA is TGCGCCAGCAGCCAAGCCCAGGGGCAGGGCACTAACTATGGCTACACCTTC.

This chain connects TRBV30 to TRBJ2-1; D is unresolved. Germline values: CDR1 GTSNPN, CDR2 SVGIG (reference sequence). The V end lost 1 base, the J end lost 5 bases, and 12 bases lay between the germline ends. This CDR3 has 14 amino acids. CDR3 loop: CAWSDSPHNNEQFF. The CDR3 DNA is TGTGCCTGGAGTGACAGTCCTCACAACAATGAGCAGTTCTTC.

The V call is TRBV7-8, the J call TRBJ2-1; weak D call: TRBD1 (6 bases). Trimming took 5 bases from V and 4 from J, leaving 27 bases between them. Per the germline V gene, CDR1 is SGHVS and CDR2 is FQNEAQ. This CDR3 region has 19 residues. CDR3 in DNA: TGTGCCAGCAGCAGAAACAGGGCGGCGAATTTCCCGGGATACAATGAGCAGTTCTTC. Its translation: CASSRNRAANFPGYNEQFF.